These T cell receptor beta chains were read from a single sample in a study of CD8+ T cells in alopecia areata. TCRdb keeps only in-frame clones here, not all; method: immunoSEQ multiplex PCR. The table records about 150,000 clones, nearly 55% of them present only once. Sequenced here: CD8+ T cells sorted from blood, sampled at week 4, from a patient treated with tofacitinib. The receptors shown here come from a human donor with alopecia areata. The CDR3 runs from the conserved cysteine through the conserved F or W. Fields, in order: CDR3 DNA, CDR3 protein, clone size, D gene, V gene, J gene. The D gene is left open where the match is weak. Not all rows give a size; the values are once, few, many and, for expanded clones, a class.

TGTGCCAGCAGTTTCGACAGGGATCAGGAGACCCAGTACTTC	CASSFDRDQETQYF	.	TRBD1	TRBV6-5	TRBJ2-5
TGCGCCAGCAGCTTCGGAGCCTCTGGGGCCAACGTCCTGACTTTC	CASSFGASGANVLTF	few	.	TRBV5-1	TRBJ2-6
TGTGCCAGCAGCCTTCCGGGGCCGAACTATGGCTACACCTTC	CASSLPGPNYGYTF	once	.	TRBV7-9	TRBJ1-2
TGTGCCAGCAGCGGGGACGGAGTTTACGAGCAGTACTTC	CASSGDGVYEQYF	.	.	TRBV5-6	TRBJ2-7
TGCAGCGTTGAGATTGGACGGAGATACACTGAAGCTTTCTTT	CSVEIGRRYTEAFF	few	.	TRBV29-1	TRBJ1-1
TGTGCCAGTAGTATCGGTAGCGGAAGCACAGATACGCAGTATTTT	CASSIGSGSTDTQYF	.	.	TRBV19	TRBJ2-3
TGTGCCAGCAGCTGGGGCGACACTGAAGCTTTCTTT	CASSWGDTEAFF	.	.	TRBV2	TRBJ1-1
TGTGCCAGCAGCTTAGAAGAGGGATTCAAGTTCTTC	CASSLEEGFKFF	once	.	TRBV13	TRBJ2-1
TGCGCCAGCAGCCAAGGTCCAGGGGACTATGGCTACACCTTC	CASSQGPGDYGYTF	.	.	TRBV4-1	TRBJ1-2
TGTGCCTGGAGTCAGATGACAGGGTCTGAGGAAAAACTGTTTTTT	CAWSQMTGSEEKLFF	.	TRBD1	TRBV30	TRBJ1-4
TGTGCCTGGAGTACCAGGGGTGAGAATTCACCCCTCCACTTT	CAWSTRGENSPLHF	.	.	TRBV30	TRBJ1-6
TGTGCCACCAGCAGAGGAGGGATCTCCTACAATGAGCAGTTCTTC	CATSRGGISYNEQFF	.	.	TRBV15	TRBJ2-1
TGTGCCAGCAGTTATAACAGCGGGGCCAACAATGAGCAGTTCTTC	CASSYNSGANNEQFF	.	TRBD2	TRBV6-5	TRBJ2-1
TGCGCCAGCAGCCAAGAATTGTGGAAGTTAATTCCGGGGAATGAAAAACTGTTTTTT	CASSQELWKLIPGNEKLFF	.	.	TRBV4-1	TRBJ1-4
TGTGCCAGCAGCGAAGGACAGGCCTACAATGAGCAGTTCTTC	CASSEGQAYNEQFF	.	TRBD1	TRBV27	TRBJ2-1
TGTGCCTGGACTATGGTACAGAACACTGAAGCTTTCTTT	CAWTMVQNTEAFF	.	.	TRBV30	TRBJ1-1
TGTGCCTCGGGTGTGACAGATACGCAGTATTTT	CASGVTDTQYF	few	.	TRBV27	TRBJ2-3
TGTGCCAGCAGCCAAGCTGGGACAGGACACGACGAGCAGTACTTC	CASSQAGTGHDEQYF	.	TRBD1	TRBV4-2	TRBJ2-7
TGTGCCTGGGACAGGGCGGGCACTGAAGCTTTCTTT	CAWDRAGTEAFF	.	TRBD1	TRBV30	TRBJ1-1
TGTGCCAGCAGTTACGGTCAGGGCAATCAGCCCCAGCATTTT	CASSYGQGNQPQHF	few	.	TRBV6-5	TRBJ1-5
TGTGCCAGCAGCTTGACAGTTGACACTGAAGCTTTCTTT	CASSLTVDTEAFF	.	.	TRBV5-6	TRBJ1-1
TGTGCCAGCAGCAACGACAGGGAGATGGAGACCCAGTACTTC	CASSNDREMETQYF	many	TRBD1	TRBV13	TRBJ2-5
TGCAGCGCTCGAGCCGAGGGGACTGAAGCTTTCTTT	CSARAEGTEAFF	.	.	TRBV29-1	TRBJ1-1
TGTGCCAGTAGTATAGATCTCGAGACACGCGGGTACACTGAAGCTTTCTTT	CASSIDLETRGYTEAFF	.	.	TRBV19	TRBJ1-1
TGTGCCAGCAGCTTGGGGCCGGGACAGGGATTTTCTGAGCAGTTCTTC	CASSLGPGQGFSEQFF	.	TRBD1	TRBV5-6	TRBJ2-1
TGTGCCAGCAGCCAAGATCGGCGCAGGGGAGCTTTCTTT	CASSQDRRRGAFF	.	.	TRBV14	TRBJ1-1
TGTGCCAGCAGCGTAGTAGGCAGGCCTCAAGAGACCCAGTACTTC	CASSVVGRPQETQYF	once	.	TRBV9	TRBJ2-5
TGTGCCAGCAGTGTTAGCGGGGGGGACTACAATGAGCAGTTCTTC	CASSVSGGDYNEQFF	few	TRBD2	TRBV6-5	TRBJ2-1
TGTGCCAGCAGTGCCCAGCGGGGGCTTTCCTACGAGCAGTACTTC	CASSAQRGLSYEQYF	.	TRBD2	TRBV2	TRBJ2-7
TGTGCCAGCAGTGACTCCTACGGACAGAGCACAGATACGCAGTATTTT	CASSDSYGQSTDTQYF	.	.	TRBV6-4	TRBJ2-3
TGTGCCAGCAGCTATGGGACAGGGGATTCACCCCTCCACTTT	CASSYGTGDSPLHF	.	TRBD1	TRBV6-5	TRBJ1-6
TGTGCCAGCAGTTTAGTTGGGACGGGGGGTATCGACGAGCAGTACTTC	CASSLVGTGGIDEQYF	few	TRBD2	TRBV27	TRBJ2-7